This T cell receptor (beta chain) was observed in a study of shared clonotypes between healthy human individuals. Across the study: Researchers assigned three CD4 naive, three CD4 memory, two CD8 naive and one CD8 memory plate to each donor.

Sequencing was performed with immunoSEQ multiplex PCR; in TCRdb, only in-frame clones are kept and a portion is missing. This sample has roughly 520,000 clones, with roughly 95% found just once. In germline, CDR1 is MNHNS, CDR2 SASEGT. The germline V and J ends were trimmed by 1 base and 0 bases, with 10 bases remaining between them. This CDR3 is 16 amino acids long. General study findings and limits: In contrast to clonotypes shared by all four donors, non-shared clonotypes had lower generation probabilities.

With respect to this clone: Its antigen is not identified.

Material: naive CD4+ T cells sorted from blood. Specified subset: CD45RA+ positively selected. V and J are TRBV6-1 and TRBJ1-5; D remains unclear. This receptor was taken from a woman aged 25 to 39 in good health. CDR3: CASSEGRRTSNQPQHF. The DNA for the CDR3 is TGTGCCAGCAGTGAAGGGCGCAGAACTAGCAATCAGCCCCAGCATTTT.